Below are 6 T cell receptor beta chains sequenced from a single sample in a study of cytomegalovirus exposure and HLA in healthy donors. Both 60 Vbeta primers and 13 Jbeta primers went into the PCR. Measured with immunoSEQ multiplex PCR; TCRdb has only the in-frame clones, and not every one. The sample lists roughly 200,000 clones; 80% to 85% were seen once. Sequenced material: PBMCs. All receptors come from a boy under 10 years old in good health and CMV-seronegative.

This chain joins TRBV5-8 and TRBJ1-1, with 11 nucleotides matching TRBD1. The germline V gene encodes CDR1 SGHTS and CDR2 YDEGEE. The CDR3 covers 16 residues. V gave up 3 bases and J gave up 0 bases; unmatched junction bases: 4. The DNA of the CDR3 is TGTGCCAGCAGCTGGACAGGGGGCGTGTTGAACACTGAAGCTTTCTTT. Its translation: CASSWTGGVLNTEAFF.

This clone has a handful of counts. CDR3 DNA sequence: TGTGCCAGCAGCCCAGGGTCCGGGGAGCTGTTTTTT. This codes for CASSPGSGELFF. This chain connects TRBV5-4 to TRBJ2-2; D is perhaps TRBD1 (5 bases). Trimming removed 4 bases from V and 6 bases from J, with 7 bases in between. CDR1 and CDR2 (germline): SGHNT, YYREEE (reference sequence). The CDR3 spans 12 residues.

This clone was detected once. The chain links TRBV6-5 to TRBJ2-4, with 9 bases lining up with TRBD1. V trimming: 5 bases; J trimming: 6 bases; junction bases outside the gene matches: 2. Germline V CDR1 and CDR2: MNHEY, SVGAGI. The CDR3 runs to 13 residues. The CDR3 protein is CASSEGQGNIQYF. DNA of the CDR3: TGTGCCAGCAGTGAGGGACAGGGAAACATTCAGTACTTC.

There are a few counts of this clone. The chain uses TRBV6-5 and TRBJ1-3; TRBD1 aligns across 7 bases. CDR1 MNHEY and CDR2 SVGAGI come from the germline V gene. The CDR3 consists of 15 residues. J was trimmed by 2 bases and V by 2 bases; bases with no gene match: 3. CDR3 sequence: CASSYNDRAGNTIYF. The CDR3 bases are TGTGCCAGCAGTTACAACGACAGGGCTGGAAACACCATATATTTT.

The V gene is TRBV19, the J gene TRBJ2-1, with D possibly being TRBD1 (5 bases). The germline gives CDR1 LNHDA, CDR2 SQIVND (reference sequence). V lost 3 bases to trimming and J lost 10 bases, with 10 bases between them. The CDR3 sequence is 12 residues long. The CDR3 nucleotides read TGTGCCAGTAGTATGAGACAGCTCGAGCAGTTCTTC. Residues: CASSMRQLEQFF.

V is TRBV2 and J is TRBJ1-4, with 10 nucleotides matching TRBD1. V was clipped by 6 bases and J by 4 bases; unmatched bases: 5. The CDR3 has 15 residues. Germline CDR1 and CDR2: SNHLY and FYNNEI. For the CDR3, the DNA is TGTGCCAGCAGCGACAGGGGGCTAGATAATGAAAAACTGTTTTTT. This codes for CASSDRGLDNEKLFF.